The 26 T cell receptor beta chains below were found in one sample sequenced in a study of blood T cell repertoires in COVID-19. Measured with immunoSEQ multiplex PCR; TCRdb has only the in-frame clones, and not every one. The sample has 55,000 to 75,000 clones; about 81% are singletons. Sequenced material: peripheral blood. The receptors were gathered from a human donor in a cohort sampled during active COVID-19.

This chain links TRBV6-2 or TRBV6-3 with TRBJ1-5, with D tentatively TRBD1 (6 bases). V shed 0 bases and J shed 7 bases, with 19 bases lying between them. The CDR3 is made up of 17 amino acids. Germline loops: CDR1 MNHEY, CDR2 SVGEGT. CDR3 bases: TGTGCCAGCAGTTACTCGCCCTACAGGGTCCCCAAACAGCCCCAGCATTTT. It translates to CASSYSPYRVPKQPQHF.

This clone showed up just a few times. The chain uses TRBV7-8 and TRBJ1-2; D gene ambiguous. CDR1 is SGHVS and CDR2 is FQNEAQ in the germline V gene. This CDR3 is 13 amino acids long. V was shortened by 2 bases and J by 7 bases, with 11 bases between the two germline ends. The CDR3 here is CASSLRAEGGYTF. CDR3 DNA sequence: TGTGCCAGCAGCTTACGGGCGGAGGGTGGCTACACCTTC.

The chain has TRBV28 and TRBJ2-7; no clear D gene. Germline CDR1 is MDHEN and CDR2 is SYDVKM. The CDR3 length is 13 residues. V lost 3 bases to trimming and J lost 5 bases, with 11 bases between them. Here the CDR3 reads CASSLEQFHEQYF. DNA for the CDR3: TGTGCCAGCAGTTTGGAACAGTTCCACGAGCAGTACTTC.

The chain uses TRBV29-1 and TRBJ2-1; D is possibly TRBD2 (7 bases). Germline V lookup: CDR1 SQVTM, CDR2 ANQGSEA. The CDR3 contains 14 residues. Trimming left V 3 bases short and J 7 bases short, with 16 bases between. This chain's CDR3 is CSVERGRAGNEQFF. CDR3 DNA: TGCAGCGTTGAGAGGGGGAGGGCCGGGAATGAGCAGTTCTTC.

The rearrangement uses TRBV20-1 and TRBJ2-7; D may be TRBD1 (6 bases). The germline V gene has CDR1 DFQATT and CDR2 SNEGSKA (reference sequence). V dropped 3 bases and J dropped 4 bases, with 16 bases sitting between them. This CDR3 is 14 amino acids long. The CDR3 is CSASGGAVQYEQYF. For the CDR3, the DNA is TGCAGTGCTAGTGGGGGCGCGGTGCAATACGAGCAGTACTTC.

The DNA of the CDR3 is TGTGCCATCAGTGATATCCTGAGGGACTACGAGCAGTACTTC. This sequence encodes CAISDILRDYEQYF. The V gene is TRBV10-3, the J gene TRBJ2-7; maybe TRBD2 (5 bases). CDR3 length: 14 residues. Germline CDR1 reads ENHRY; CDR2 reads SYGVKD. The V and J ends lost 3 bases and 3 bases respectively, with 12 bases between them.

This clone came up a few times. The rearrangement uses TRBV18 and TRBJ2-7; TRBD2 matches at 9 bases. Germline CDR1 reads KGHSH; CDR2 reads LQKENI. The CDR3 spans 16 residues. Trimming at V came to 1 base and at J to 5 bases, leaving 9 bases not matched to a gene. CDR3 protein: CASSPQVAGVQDEQYF. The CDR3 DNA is TGTGCCAGCTCACCACAGGTAGCGGGAGTACAAGACGAGCAGTACTTC. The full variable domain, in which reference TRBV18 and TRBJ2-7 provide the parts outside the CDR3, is NAGVMQNPRHLVRRRGQEARLRCSPMKGHSHVYWYRQLPEEGLKFMVYLQKENIIDESGMPKERFSAEFPKEGPSILRIQQVVRGDSAAYFCASSPQVAGVQDEQYFGPGTRLTVT.

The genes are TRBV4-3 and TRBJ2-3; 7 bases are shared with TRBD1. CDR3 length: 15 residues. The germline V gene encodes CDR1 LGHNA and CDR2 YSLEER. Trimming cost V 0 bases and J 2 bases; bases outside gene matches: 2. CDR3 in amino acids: CASSQEDRATDTQYF. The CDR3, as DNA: TGCGCCAGCAGCCAAGAAGACAGGGCCACAGATACGCAGTATTTT.

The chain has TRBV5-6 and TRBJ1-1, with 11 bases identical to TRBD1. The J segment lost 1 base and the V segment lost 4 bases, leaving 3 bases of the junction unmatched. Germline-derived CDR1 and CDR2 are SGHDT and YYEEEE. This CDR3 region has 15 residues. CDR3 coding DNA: TGTGCCAGCAGCCCAGGACAGGGGGCGAACACTGAAGCTTTCTTT. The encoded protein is CASSPGQGANTEAFF.

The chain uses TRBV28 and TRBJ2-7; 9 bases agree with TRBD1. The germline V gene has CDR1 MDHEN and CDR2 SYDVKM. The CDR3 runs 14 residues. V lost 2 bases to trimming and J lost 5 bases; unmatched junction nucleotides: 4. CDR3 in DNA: TGTGCCAGCAGTTTAACAGGGGGCCCCAACGAGCAGTACTTC. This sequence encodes CASSLTGGPNEQYF.

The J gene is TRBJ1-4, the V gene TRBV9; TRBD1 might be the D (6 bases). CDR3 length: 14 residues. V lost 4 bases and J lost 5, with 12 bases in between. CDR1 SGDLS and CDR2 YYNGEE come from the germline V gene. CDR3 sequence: CASSQDSQNEKLFF. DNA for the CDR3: TGTGCCAGCAGCCAGGACAGCCAAAATGAAAAACTGTTTTTT.

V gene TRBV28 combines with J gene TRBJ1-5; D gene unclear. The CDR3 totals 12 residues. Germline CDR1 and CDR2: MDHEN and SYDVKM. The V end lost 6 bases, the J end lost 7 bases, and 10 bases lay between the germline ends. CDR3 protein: CASSLVGQPQHF. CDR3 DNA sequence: TGTGCCAGCAGCCTGGTGGGCCAGCCCCAGCATTTT.

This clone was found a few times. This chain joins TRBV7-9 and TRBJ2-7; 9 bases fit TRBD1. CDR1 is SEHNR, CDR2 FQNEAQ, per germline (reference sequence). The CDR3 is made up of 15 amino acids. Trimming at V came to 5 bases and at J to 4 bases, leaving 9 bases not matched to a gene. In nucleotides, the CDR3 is TGTGCCAGCAGCACGCGGACAGGGGCTTGGTACGAGCAGTACTTC. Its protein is CASSTRTGAWYEQYF.

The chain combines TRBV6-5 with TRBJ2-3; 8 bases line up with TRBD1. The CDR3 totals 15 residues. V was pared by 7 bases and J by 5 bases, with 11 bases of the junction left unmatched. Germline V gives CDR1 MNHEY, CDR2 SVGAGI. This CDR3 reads CASTSTGTGVDTQYF. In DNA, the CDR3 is TGTGCCAGCACCTCCACCGGGACAGGCGTAGATACGCAGTATTTT.

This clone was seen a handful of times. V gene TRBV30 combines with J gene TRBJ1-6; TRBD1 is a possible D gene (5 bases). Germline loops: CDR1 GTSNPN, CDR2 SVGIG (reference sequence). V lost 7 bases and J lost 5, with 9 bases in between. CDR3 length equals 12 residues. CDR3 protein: CASTVNNSPLHF. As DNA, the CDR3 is TGTGCCTCGACAGTGAATAATTCACCCCTCCACTTT.

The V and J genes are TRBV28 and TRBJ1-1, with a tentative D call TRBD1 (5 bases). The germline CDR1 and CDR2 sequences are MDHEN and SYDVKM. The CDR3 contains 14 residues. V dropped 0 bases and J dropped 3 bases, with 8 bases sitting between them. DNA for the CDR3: TGTGCCAGCAGTTTATGGGGGGGAGACACTGAAGCTTTCTTT. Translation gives CASSLWGGDTEAFF.

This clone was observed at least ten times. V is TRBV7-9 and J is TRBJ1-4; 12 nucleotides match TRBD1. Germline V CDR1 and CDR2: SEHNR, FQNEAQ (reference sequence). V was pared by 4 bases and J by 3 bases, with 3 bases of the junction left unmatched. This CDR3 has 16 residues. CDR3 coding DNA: TGTGCCAGCAGCTGGGACAGGGGGCCAGCTAATGAAAAACTGTTTTTT. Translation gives CASSWDRGPANEKLFF.

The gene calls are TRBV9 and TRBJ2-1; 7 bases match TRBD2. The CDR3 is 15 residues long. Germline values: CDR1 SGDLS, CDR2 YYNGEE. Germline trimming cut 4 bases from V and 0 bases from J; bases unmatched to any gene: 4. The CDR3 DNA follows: TGTGCCAGCAGCCCAGCGGGGAGCTCCTACAATGAGCAGTTCTTC. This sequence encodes CASSPAGSSYNEQFF.

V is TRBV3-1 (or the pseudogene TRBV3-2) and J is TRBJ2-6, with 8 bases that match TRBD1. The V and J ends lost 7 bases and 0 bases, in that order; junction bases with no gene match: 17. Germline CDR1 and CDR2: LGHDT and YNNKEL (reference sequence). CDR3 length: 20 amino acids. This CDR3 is CASKPRGTGLFISGANVLTF. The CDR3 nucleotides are TGTGCCAGCAAACCAAGAGGGACAGGCCTGTTTATCTCTGGGGCCAACGTCCTGACTTTC.

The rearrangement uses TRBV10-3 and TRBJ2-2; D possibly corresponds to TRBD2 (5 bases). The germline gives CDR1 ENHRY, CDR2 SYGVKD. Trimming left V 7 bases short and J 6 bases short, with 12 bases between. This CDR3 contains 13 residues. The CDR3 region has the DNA TGTGCCATCACCCCCGGGGATTCCGGGGAGCTGTTTTTT. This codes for CAITPGDSGELFF.

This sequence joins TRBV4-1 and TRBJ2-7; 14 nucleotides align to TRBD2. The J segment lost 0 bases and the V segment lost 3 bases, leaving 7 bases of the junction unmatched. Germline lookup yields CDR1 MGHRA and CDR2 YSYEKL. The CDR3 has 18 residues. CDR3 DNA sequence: TGCGCCAGCAGCCACCGACTAGCGGGAGGGCCGAACTCCTACGAGCAGTACTTC. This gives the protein CASSHRLAGGPNSYEQYF.

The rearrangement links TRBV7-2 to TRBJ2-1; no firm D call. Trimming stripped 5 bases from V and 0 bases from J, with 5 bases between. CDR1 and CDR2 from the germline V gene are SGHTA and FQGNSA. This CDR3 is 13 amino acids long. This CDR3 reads CASSLSSYNEQFF. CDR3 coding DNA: TGTGCCAGCAGCCTGAGCTCCTACAATGAGCAGTTCTTC.

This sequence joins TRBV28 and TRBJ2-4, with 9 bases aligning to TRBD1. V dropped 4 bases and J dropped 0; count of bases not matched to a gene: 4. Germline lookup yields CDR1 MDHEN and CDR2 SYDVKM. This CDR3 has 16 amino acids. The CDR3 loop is CASSSRQGVAKNIQYF. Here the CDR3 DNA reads TGTGCCAGCAGTTCCCGACAGGGGGTAGCCAAAAACATTCAGTACTTC. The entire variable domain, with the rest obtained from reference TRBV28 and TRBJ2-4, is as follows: DVKVTQSSRYLVKRTGEKVFLECVQDMDHENMFWYRQDPGLGLRLIYFSYDVKMKEKGDIPEGYSVSREKKERFSLILESASTNQTSMYLCASSSRQGVAKNIQYFGAGTRLSVL.

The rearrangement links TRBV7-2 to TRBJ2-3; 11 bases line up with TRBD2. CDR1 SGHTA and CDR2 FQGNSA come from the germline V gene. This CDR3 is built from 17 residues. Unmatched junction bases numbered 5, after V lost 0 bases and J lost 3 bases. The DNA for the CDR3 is TGTGCCAGCAGCTTAGCTGCACTAGCGGGAGTGACAGATACGCAGTATTTT. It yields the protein CASSLAALAGVTDTQYF.

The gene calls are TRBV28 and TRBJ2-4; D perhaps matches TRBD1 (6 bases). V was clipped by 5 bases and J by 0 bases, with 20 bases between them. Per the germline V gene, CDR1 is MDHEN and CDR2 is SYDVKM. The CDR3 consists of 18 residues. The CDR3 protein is CASSPDNLRTVAKNIQYF. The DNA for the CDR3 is TGTGCCAGCAGTCCCGACAACCTAAGGACAGTAGCCAAAAACATTCAGTACTTC.

CDR3 nucleotide sequence: TGTGCCACCAGTGAGACCGGGACAGGGGGCAACACTGAAGCTTTCTTT. Protein: CATSETGTGGNTEAFF. The rearrangement links TRBV24-1 to TRBJ1-1, with 12 bases identical to TRBD1. Germline V gene data show CDR1 as KGHDR and CDR2 as SFDVKD. CDR3 length equals 16 residues. The junction had 4 bases not matched to a gene; V was cut back by 4 bases and J by 2 bases.